This T cell receptor beta chain was recorded in a study of Graves' ophthalmopathy and Graves' hyperthyroidism. General study results and limits: Ophthalmopathy progression cases were predicted by the model with approximately 66% sensitivity and 72.22% specificity. Blood also carried most expanded thyroid clonotypes exceeding 0.001 frequency. The 13-signature model separated ophthalmopathy from stable hyperthyroidism at around 88% sensitivity and roughly 80% specificity.

RNA served as the template for amplifying TCR beta CDR3 regions. In the first round, RT-PCR was carried out with HTBI primers, and a multiplex PCR formed the second round. TCRdb processed the multiplex PCR reads anew with MiXCR; each CDR3 protein has one entry. Of about 600,000 distinct CDR3 sequences in the sample, roughly 39% were seen once. This clonotype was detected only once. Its antigen is not identified. Sequenced input: peripheral blood or thyroid tissue (not recorded which). This sequence was found in an adult man with Graves' hyperthyroidism.

For the CDR3, the DNA is TGTGCCACCAGTGTCATGACTAGCGGGGGGGTTGAGCAGTTCTTC. Amino acid sequence: CATSVMTSGGVEQFF. The chain is built from TRBV24-1 and TRBJ2-7; TRBD2 matches 14 bases. The J call may be faulty, since TRBJ2-1 better matches the DNA end. There are 15 residues in the CDR3. CDR1 KGHDR and CDR2 SFDVKD come from the germline V gene.